Sequencing of this T cell receptor beta chain was carried out in a study of blood T cells in healthy people across ages. Looking at the study overall: Template-switching capture recovered about one barcoded beta molecule per two T cells.

The CDR3 is made up of 11 amino acids. Germline CDR1 and CDR2: SNHLY and FYNNEI. Study outcomes and limitations: CMV infection status of these donors was not known. It was found that TCR beta diversity correlated strongly with the percentage of naive T cells.

A second 7 to 11 cycle PCR used barcoded and J-beta primers. With 12 random nucleotides, a template-switch adaptor tagged each individual cDNA molecule. TCRdb passed the 5' RACE reads through MiXCR, listing each CDR3 protein once. The repertoire holds 1.4 million to 1.5 million distinct CDR3 sequences, roughly 40% seen once, with under 8% in the top ten. As concerns this clonotype: The antigen remains unidentified. Compared with germline, one end of the junction differs, possibly owing to a read error.

The sequence was obtained from a woman aged 18-30 years in good health. Sequencing used blood. This chain connects TRBV2 to TRBJ1-5; D uncertain. The CDR3 region is CAGSEDQPQHF. The DNA of the CDR3 is TGTGCCGGCAGTGAGGATCAGCCCCAGCATTTT.